The clone carrying this TCR beta chain was seen repeatedly, ten times or more. No antigen is known for it. This sample was taken from a study of T cells in Graves' hyperthyroidism and ophthalmopathy. Whole-study findings and limits: Stable hyperthyroidism was separated from ophthalmopathy by a model based on 13 V-J features.

There were TCR beta CDR3 regions amplified from RNA transcripts. HTBI primers were employed in a first-round RT-PCR of the TCR CDR3. TCRdb re-called the multiplex PCR reads with MiXCR, one entry per CDR3 protein. The sample lists a few hundred thousand distinct CDR3 sequences, 15% to 18% occurring once. The CDR3 contains 19 residues. Germline trimming cut 5 bases from V and 1 base from J; bases unmatched to any gene: 16. Germline V gene lookup returns CDR1 SGHAT and CDR2 FQNNGV. The chain is built from TRBV11-2 and TRBJ1-1; 10 bases line up with TRBD1. Sequences were obtained from blood. The TCR sequence derives from a woman between 18 and 30 years old with Graves' hyperthyroidism that later progressed to Graves' ophthalmopathy. CDR3: CASSPTPGTGALKNTEAFF. The CDR3 DNA reads as TGTGCCAGCAGCCCAACCCCCGGGACAGGGGCATTAAAGAACACTGAAGCTTTCTTT.